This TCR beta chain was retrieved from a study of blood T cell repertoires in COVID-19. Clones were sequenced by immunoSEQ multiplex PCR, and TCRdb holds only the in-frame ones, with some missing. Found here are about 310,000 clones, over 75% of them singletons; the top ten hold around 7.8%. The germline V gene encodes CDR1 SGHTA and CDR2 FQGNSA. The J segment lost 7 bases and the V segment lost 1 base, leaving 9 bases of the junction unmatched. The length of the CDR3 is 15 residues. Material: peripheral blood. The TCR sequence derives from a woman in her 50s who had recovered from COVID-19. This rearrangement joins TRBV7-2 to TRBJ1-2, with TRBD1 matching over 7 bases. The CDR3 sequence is CASSLEGRGLFGYTF. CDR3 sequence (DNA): TGTGCCAGCAGCTTAGAGGGTAGGGGGCTTTTTGGCTACACCTTC.